There are a few counts of the clone carrying this T cell receptor (beta chain). Its antigen is as yet unknown. Use of 60 Vbeta and 13 Jbeta primers characterized the PCR. TCRdb's table, derived via immunoSEQ multiplex PCR, lists solely in-frame clones and lacks some. The data hold 150,000 to 250,000 clones, with 75% to 85% observed a single time. The sample originates from a study of cytomegalovirus exposure and HLA in healthy donors. Study-level background: An early data release held approximately 80 million unique TCRs from HLA-typed donors. Study-wide results and limits: Later analysis identified 15,000 to 20,000 TCR beta sequences associated with HLA alleles, using a false discovery rate threshold of 0.05. The study recorded over 150 TCR beta chains that were cytomegalovirus-associated. HLA-A and HLA-B allele assignments for most subjects were reportedly predicted accurately using TCR beta sequences.

Per germline, CDR1 SQVTM and CDR2 ANQGSEA. Trimming removed 7 bases from V and 5 bases from J, with 17 bases in between. The CDR3 covers 13 residues. Sequenced material: PBMCs. J is TRBJ1-1 and V is TRBV29-1; D ambiguous. The receptor's source is a woman between 50 and 59 years old in good health and CMV-seropositive. Written as DNA, the CDR3 is TGCAGCGCCCAACTTCGTAGAGAAACTGAAGCTTTCTTT. Amino acids: CSAQLRRETEAFF. Filled out from reference TRBV29-1 and TRBJ1-1, the complete variable domain reads SAVISQKPSRDICQRGTSLTIQCQVDSQVTMMFWYRQQPGQSLTLIATANQGSEATYESGFVIDKFPISRPNLTFSTLTVSNMSPEDSSIYLCSAQLRRETEAFFGQGTRLTVV.